Listed below are T cell receptor beta chains from one sample, sequenced in a study of Graves' ophthalmopathy and Graves' hyperthyroidism. TCRdb analysed the multiplex PCR reads with MiXCR anew, one entry per CDR3 protein. The data contain roughly 350,000 distinct CDR3 sequences, roughly 15% of them singletons. The sequenced sample consisted of peripheral blood. Receptors were obtained from an adult woman with stable Graves' hyperthyroidism. The CDR3 runs from the conserved cysteine through the conserved F or W. A D gene is named only where the DNA matches it firmly. Size values are once, few and many counts, or a class for expanded clones, and some rows have none.

D,size,J,V,DNA,CDR3
TRBD2,many,TRBJ2-7,TRBV20-1,TGCAGTGCTAGAGGACTAGCGCACAGCTCCTACGAGCAGTACTTC,CSARGLAHSSYEQYF
.,few,TRBJ2-7,TRBV28,TGTGCCAGCAGGCGACAGGGACTCGCCTACGAGCAGTACTTC,CASRRQGLAYEQYF
TRBD1,few,TRBJ1-2,TRBV29-1,TGCAGCGTTGAAGATACAGGGGCGGGCTATGGCTACACCTTC,CSVEDTGAGYGYTF
.,.,TRBJ2-7,TRBV12-3/TRBV12-4,TGTGCCAGCAGTTTGACAGGCGCCCATGGGCAGTACTTC,CASSLTGAHGQYF
.,many,TRBJ2-7,TRBV27,TGTGCCAGCAGTTTGGGGAATGCTGGTGGGGGATTCGGATACGAGCAGTACTTC,CASSLGNAGGGFGYEQYF
.,.,TRBJ1-2,TRBV7-2,TGTGCCAGCAGCTTAGCGGGTCCAGGGGATGGCTACACCTTC,CASSLAGPGDGYTF
TRBD1,many,TRBJ1-6,TRBV7-3,TGTGCCAGCAGCCTCCGGGACAGAAGCTCCTATAATTCACCCCTCCACTTT,CASSLRDRSSYNSPLHF
TRBD1,.,TRBJ2-1,TRBV6-1,TGTGCCAGCAGAGTTACCGGCCAGGGGGTAAATGAGCAGTTCTTC,CASRVTGQGVNEQFF
TRBD1,.,TRBJ2-2,TRBV6-1,TGTGCATTGGACAGGGGCACCGGGGAGCTGTTTTTT,CALDRGTGELFF
TRBD1,many,TRBJ2-7,TRBV30,TGTGCCTGGGGGACAGGGGGAGAATACGAGCAGTACTTC,CAWGTGGEYEQYF
TRBD2,few,TRBJ2-7,TRBV20-1,TGCAGTGCTAGGGACCCCTGGAGGGAGCTAGCGGGTACCTACGAGCAGTACTTC,CSARDPWRELAGTYEQYF
TRBD2,many,TRBJ2-2,TRBV4-1,TGCGCCAGCAGCCAAGATCCCCCGGGACTATTCCTGTCCGGGGAGCTGTTTTTT,CASSQDPPGLFLSGELFF
TRBD1,.,TRBJ2-7,TRBV20-1,TGCAGTGCGGAGACAGGGGGCGCTTCCTACGAGCAGTACTTC,CSAETGGASYEQYF
TRBD1,many,TRBJ1-5,TRBV12-3/TRBV12-4,TGTGCCAGCAGTTTGGGGACAGGCTCCCCGCCCCAGCATTTT,CASSLGTGSPPQHF
.,many,TRBJ2-7,TRBV12-5,TGTGCTAGTGGTTTACCCGTCCGGGGGGCCGGTACCTACGAGCAGTACTTC,CASGLPVRGAGTYEQYF
TRBD1,few,TRBJ2-2,TRBV12-3/TRBV12-4,TGTGCCAGCAACGATCGACAGGGCACGAACACCGGGGAGCTGTTTTTT,CASNDRQGTNTGELFF
.,many,TRBJ1-2,TRBV6-1,TGTGCCAGCAGTGAAGGGGGCCTGGCCCCGGGCTACACCTTC,CASSEGGLAPGYTF
.,few,TRBJ1-1,TRBV3-1,TGTGCCAGCAGCCATTGGGGGGGGTTAACAACTGAAGCTTTCTTT,CASSHWGGLTTEAFF
.,many,TRBJ2-5,TRBV27,TGTGCCAGCAGATCCAGGACAGAAGAACCCAAAGAGACCCAGTACTTC,CASRSRTEEPKETQYF
.,many,TRBJ2-7,TRBV6-2/TRBV6-3,TGTGCCAGCAGTTACGAAGTCGGTCAATACGAGCAGTACTTC,CASSYEVGQYEQYF
.,many,TRBJ2-5,TRBV3-1,TGTGCCAGCAGTCGAGATGGGGAGACCCAGTACTTC,CASSRDGETQYF
.,.,TRBJ2-7,TRBV6-1,TGTGCCAGCAGGACTTCGGACGAGCAGTACTTC,CASRTSDEQYF
.,.,TRBJ1-2,TRBV5-1,TGCGCCAGCAGCTTGGATAGACAAGGCTACACCTTC,CASSLDRQGYTF
.,many,TRBJ1-2,TRBV12-3/TRBV12-4,TGTGCCAGCAGTCCCTCGGGGGTTAACTATGGCTACACCTTC,CASSPSGVNYGYTF
TRBD2,many,TRBJ2-5,TRBV28,TGTGCCAGCAGTACACAACAGCTAGCGGGAGGGCCCCAAGAGACCCAGTACTTC,CASSTQQLAGGPQETQYF
.,many,TRBJ1-1,TRBV7-2,TGTGCCAGCAGCTCACCCCCTGGACGGGCTTTCTTT,CASSSPPGRAFF
.,many,TRBJ1-3,TRBV12-3/TRBV12-4,TGTGCCAGCAGTTTCCTGGGGGGGGGAAACACCATATATTTT,CASSFLGGGNTIYF
TRBD1,many,TRBJ1-5,TRBV6-5,TGTGCCAGCAGTTACTCACAGGGGTATCAGCCCCAGCATTTT,CASSYSQGYQPQHF
.,few,TRBJ1-1,TRBV12-3/TRBV12-4,TGTGCCAGCGACTCTGGGCAAGTCCGGACTTTCTTT,CASDSGQVRTFF
.,many,TRBJ1-5,TRBV15,TGTGCCACCAGCAGAGGACCCGGTAGCAATCAGCCCCAGCATTTT,CATSRGPGSNQPQHF
TRBD2,many,TRBJ2-7,TRBV6-5,TGTGCCAGCGGCACGGGACTAGCAGGCCACGAGCAGTACTTC,CASGTGLAGHEQYF
TRBD1,few,TRBJ2-4,TRBV7-9,TGTGCCAGCAGCTCAAAGGACAGGGGGCTCGGCAAAAACATTAAGTACTTC,CASSSKDRGLGKNIKYF
.,.,TRBJ2-7,TRBV7-3,TGTGCCAGCAGCGGGACGGATAGCTCCTACGAGCAGTACTTC,CASSGTDSSYEQYF
TRBD2,many,TRBJ2-5,TRBV27,TGTGCCAGCAGCAAGACTAGCGGGGGTTTCCAAGAGACCCAGTACTTC,CASSKTSGGFQETQYF
.,many,TRBJ2-7,TRBV4-3,TGCGCCAGCAGCCATAGGGGCCCATCCTACGAGCAGTACTTC,CASSHRGPSYEQYF
TRBD1,many,TRBJ2-7,TRBV12-3/TRBV12-4,TGTGCCAGCAGAACGGGACAGGGGGACGAGCAGTACTTC,CASRTGQGDEQYF
.,few,TRBJ2-2,TRBV14,TGTGCCAGCAGCCAGCATAGATTCGGGGAGCTGTTTTTT,CASSQHRFGELFF